Shown below are 31 T cell receptor beta chains from a single sample sequenced in a study of cytomegalovirus exposure and HLA in healthy donors. PCR used 60 Vbeta primers and 13 Jbeta primers. Clones were sequenced by immunoSEQ multiplex PCR, and TCRdb holds only the in-frame ones, with some missing. The table has 180,000 or so clones, 70% to 90% seen once. Specimen: PBMCs. The receptors originated from a woman in her late teens or twenties in good health and CMV-seronegative.

The chain's CDR3 is CASSVPRVCKGASTDTQYF. The CDR3 nucleotides read TGTGCCAGCAGCGTTCCGAGGGTATGTAAGGGAGCTAGCACAGATACGCAGTATTTT. V gene TRBV9 combines with J gene TRBJ2-3, with D possibly being TRBD2 (5 bases). With 2 bases removed from V and 0 bases from J, the gap between germline ends came to 22 bases. From germline, CDR1 is SGDLS and CDR2 YYNGEE. The CDR3 has 19 residues.

The chain uses TRBV7-6 and TRBJ2-5; 7 nucleotides match TRBD1. The CDR3 totals 17 residues. V was clipped by 0 bases and J by 5 bases; unmatched bases: 12. Germline CDR1 is SGHVS and CDR2 is FNYEAQ. CDR3 protein: CASSLALKGAGGETQYF. The DNA of the CDR3 is TGTGCCAGCAGCTTAGCGTTAAAGGGGGCGGGCGGGGAGACCCAGTACTTC.

V is TRBV6-5 and J is TRBJ1-5; D remains ambiguous. Looked up from germline, CDR1 is MNHEY and CDR2 is SVGAGI. The CDR3 consists of 13 residues. The V and J ends lost 6 bases and 1 base respectively, with 7 bases between them. The CDR3 reads CASRLTSNQPQHF. In DNA form, the CDR3 reads TGTGCCAGCAGACTTACGAGCAATCAGCCCCAGCATTTT.

The CDR3 DNA reads as TGTGCCAGCAGCTTCGCGGGAGGGTTCCAAGAGACCCAGTACTTC. Translating it yields CASSFAGGFQETQYF. The chain links TRBV11-3 to TRBJ2-5; 9 positions agree with TRBD2. V lost 3 bases, J lost 1 base, and 3 bases stayed unmatched. CDR1 is SGHNT, CDR2 YENEEA, per germline. This CDR3 contains 15 residues.

CDR3 sequence: CASSPGGYSGANVLTF. The CDR3 DNA is TGTGCCAGCAGCCCCGGAGGTTACTCTGGGGCCAACGTCCTGACTTTC. J is TRBJ2-6 and V is TRBV7-6; weak D call: TRBD2 (5 bases). The germline V gene encodes CDR1 SGHVS and CDR2 FNYEAQ. The CDR3 has 16 residues. V lost 5 bases, J lost 0 bases, and 11 bases lay in between.

V and J are TRBV4-2 and TRBJ2-3, with D possibly being TRBD2 (5 bases). The CDR3 length is 14 residues. Trimming stripped 6 bases from V and 2 bases from J, with 12 bases between. CDR1 and CDR2 from the germline V gene are LGHNA and YNFKEQ. The CDR3 DNA reads as TGTGCCAGCAGACAACTAGGTGACACAGATACGCAGTATTTT. Encoded protein: CASRQLGDTDTQYF.

The CDR3 spells CASSSGRGYGYTF. CDR3 bases: TGTGCCAGCAGTAGTGGCCGAGGCTATGGCTACACCTTC. This sequence joins TRBV28 and TRBJ1-2; D gene ambiguous. Germline CDR1 reads MDHEN; CDR2 reads SYDVKM. V lost 5 bases and J lost 4, with 11 bases in between. The CDR3 extends over 13 amino acids.

V gene TRBV28 combines with J gene TRBJ2-1; TRBD2 aligns across 13 bases. V gave up 1 base and J gave up 9 bases; unmatched junction bases: 9. The CDR3 is made up of 17 amino acids. Germline CDR1 is MDHEN and CDR2 is SYDVKM. The CDR3 reads CASSLFYGTSGMVEQFF. CDR3 in DNA: TGTGCCAGCAGTTTATTCTACGGGACTAGCGGGATGGTTGAGCAGTTCTTC.

This clone was seen just once. CDR3: CASSFVGGNNYGYTF. The CDR3 coding sequence is TGTGCCAGCAGTTTCGTCGGAGGGAACAACTATGGCTACACCTTC. The genes are TRBV28 and TRBJ1-2, with no clear D. Germline loops: CDR1 MDHEN, CDR2 SYDVKM. The CDR3 consists of 15 residues. The V gene lost 3 bases and the J gene lost 2 bases, with 13 bases spanning the gap.

The V gene is TRBV5-6, the J gene TRBJ2-6; D uncertain. Trimming shortened V by 2 bases and J by 5 bases, and 14 bases separated the two germline ends. CDR1 SGHDT and CDR2 YYEEEE come from the germline V gene. CDR3 length: 16 residues. DNA for the CDR3: TGTGCCAGCAGCTTTCTGTCGACACGTAGGGCCAACGTCCTGACTTTC. This sequence encodes CASSFLSTRRANVLTF.

The CDR3 DNA sequence: TGTGCCAGCAGCTTAGGAGCAGGGATTTACGAGCAGTACTTC. Its protein product is CASSLGAGIYEQYF. The rearrangement joins TRBV7-9 to TRBJ2-7; D perhaps matches TRBD1 (5 bases). The CDR3 extends over 14 amino acids. Germline-derived CDR1 and CDR2 are SEHNR and FQNEAQ (reference sequence). V was clipped by 1 base and J by 4 bases, with 11 bases between them.

The sample holds a few counts of this clone. This rearrangement joins TRBV4-3 to TRBJ1-1; D may be TRBD1 (5 bases). Germline V gives CDR1 LGHNA, CDR2 YSLEER. The CDR3 extends over 13 amino acids. Trimming shortened V by 0 bases and J by 5 bases, and 7 bases separated the two germline ends. The DNA of the CDR3 is TGCGCCAGCAGCCAAGACAGGGATACTGAAGCTTTCTTT. This codes for CASSQDRDTEAFF.

The chain recombines TRBV5-1 with TRBJ1-2, with D maybe TRBD1 (5 bases). The CDR3 is 15 amino acids. With 0 bases removed from V and 7 bases from J, the gap between germline ends came to 16 bases. Germline V CDR1 and CDR2: SGHRS, YFSETQ. CDR3 in DNA: TGCGCCAGCAGCTTGGGCGGGACTCCCAATGGTGGCTACACCTTC. It yields the protein CASSLGGTPNGGYTF.

The rearrangement uses TRBV28 and TRBJ1-2, with D possibly TRBD1 on 5 matching bases. The CDR3 consists of 12 residues. The V gene's germline CDR1 is MDHEN and CDR2 SYDVKM. The V end was cut by 3 bases, the J end by 4 bases, with 6 bases between. DNA of the CDR3: TGTGCCAGCAGTTTGGGGCCCTATGGCTACACCTTC. This gives the protein CASSLGPYGYTF.

This rearrangement joins TRBV5-6 to TRBJ2-7; a weak D match, TRBD1 (5 bases). CDR3 size: 13 residues. V lost 1 base and J lost 7, with 12 bases in between. CDR1 SGHDT and CDR2 YYEEEE come from the germline V gene. The CDR3 reads CASSLYRIVEQYF. CDR3 DNA sequence: TGTGCCAGCAGCTTGTACAGGATCGTGGAGCAGTACTTC.

This sequence joins TRBV6-5 and TRBJ2-7; possible D gene TRBD2, 7 bases. The CDR3 has 16 amino acids. Germline CDR1 reads MNHEY; CDR2 reads SVGAGI. Trimming removed 4 bases from V and 0 bases from J, with 16 bases in between. CDR3: CASSSLRGQSSYEQYF. The CDR3 region has the DNA TGTGCCAGCAGTTCCTTGCGGGGGCAGAGCTCCTACGAGCAGTACTTC.

This CDR3 reads CASSSTTTRDTQYF. CDR3 sequence (DNA): TGTGCCAGCAGCTCGACGACTACCAGAGATACGCAGTATTTT. The chain has TRBV5-4 and TRBJ2-3, with D possibly matching TRBD2 (5 bases). CDR3 length: 14 amino acids. V dropped 3 bases and J dropped 5 bases, with 13 bases sitting between them. Germline V lookup: CDR1 SGHNT, CDR2 YYREEE (reference sequence).

Only a few counts were recorded for this clone. This chain joins TRBV4-3 and TRBJ2-3; 7 bases line up with TRBD2. The CDR3 spans 16 residues. CDR1 LGHNA and CDR2 YSLEER come from the germline V gene. Trimming at V came to 1 base and at J to 2 bases, leaving 6 bases not matched to a gene. As DNA, the CDR3 is TGCGCCAGCAGCCAAGTCGCTAGCGGCCCCACAGATACGCAGTATTTT. It codes for CASSQVASGPTDTQYF.

The chain joins TRBV7-3 to TRBJ1-5; TRBD1 might be the D (5 bases). Germline CDR1 SGHTA, CDR2 FQGTGA. CDR3 length: 15 residues. V was cut by 2 bases and J by 1 base, with 9 bases left in between. The CDR3, as DNA: TGTGCCAGCAGCTTAGGTCAGGGAAGCAATCAGCCCCAGCATTTT. Encoded protein: CASSLGQGSNQPQHF.

The CDR3 loop reads CASSLSHEQFF. The CDR3 DNA reads as TGTGCCAGCAGCTTAAGCCATGAGCAGTTCTTC. The J gene is TRBJ2-1, the V gene TRBV5-6; D uncertain. The germline V gene encodes CDR1 SGHDT and CDR2 YYEEEE. The CDR3 extends over 11 amino acids. Trimming left V 2 bases short and J 8 bases short, with 5 bases between.

This rearrangement joins TRBV11-2 to TRBJ2-7, with a weak D call TRBD1 (5 bases). CDR1 is SGHAT and CDR2 is FQNNGV in the germline V gene. The CDR3 is 12 residues long. Trimming shortened V by 5 bases and J by 4 bases, and 9 bases separated the two germline ends. The DNA for the CDR3 is TGTGCCAGCAGCCCGACAGAATACGAGCAGTACTTC. Translated: CASSPTEYEQYF.

This chain joins TRBV5-4 and TRBJ2-1; 10 bases line up with TRBD2. The CDR3 spans 16 residues. Per germline, CDR1 SGHNT and CDR2 YYREEE (reference sequence). The trim removed 4 bases at V and 5 bases at J, leaving 9 bases unmatched. CDR3 in DNA: TGTGCCAGCAGCCCTAGCGGGAGCACGTTCCACAATGAGCAGTTCTTC. Translation gives CASSPSGSTFHNEQFF.

The chain uses TRBV27 and TRBJ2-3; TRBD2 matches 11 bases. The CDR3 spans 18 residues. Germline V lookup: CDR1 MNHEY, CDR2 SMNVEV (reference sequence). The ends lost 2 bases at V and 3 bases at J; junction bases unmatched: 10. CDR3 nucleotides: TGTGCCAGCAGTTTAACCCCGGCTAGCGGGGGGTTGACAGATACGCAGTATTTT. It yields the protein CASSLTPASGGLTDTQYF.

V gene TRBV28 combines with J gene TRBJ2-1; 12 bases agree with TRBD2. The CDR3 runs to 16 residues. The J segment lost 9 bases and the V segment lost 6 bases, leaving 12 bases of the junction unmatched. Per germline, CDR1 MDHEN and CDR2 SYDVKM. This CDR3 is CASRASSGRVESEQFF. Here the CDR3 DNA reads TGTGCCAGCAGAGCCTCTAGCGGGAGGGTAGAGAGTGAGCAGTTCTTC.

This clone appeared a few times. V gene TRBV28 combines with J gene TRBJ2-5, with 10 bases identical to TRBD2. This CDR3 comprises 17 residues. Germline V gives CDR1 MDHEN, CDR2 SYDVKM. Trimming cost V 6 bases and J 4 bases; bases outside gene matches: 14. The DNA for the CDR3 is TGTGCCAGCAGCACCTCTCGGCTAGCGGGAGAACGAGAGACCCAGTACTTC. Its translation is CASSTSRLAGERETQYF.

This clone was counted only a few times. The chain joins TRBV6-5 to TRBJ2-1, with 9 bases fitting TRBD2. J gave up 0 bases and V 6 bases, and 3 bases lay outside the gene matches. Germline CDR1 MNHEY, CDR2 SVGAGI. There are 15 residues in the CDR3. Here the CDR3 DNA reads TGTGCCAGCAGGTATAGCGGGAGCTCCTACAATGAGCAGTTCTTC. Its translation is CASRYSGSSYNEQFF.

This chain links TRBV7-8 with TRBJ1-2; D gene uncertain. Germline V gives CDR1 SGHVS, CDR2 FQNEAQ. This CDR3 comprises 15 residues. V was pared by 2 bases and J by 4 bases, with 14 bases between. The CDR3 here is CASSLPLSSGYGYTF. The CDR3 bases are TGTGCCAGCAGCTTACCCCTATCATCCGGCTATGGCTACACCTTC.

Points on this clone: The sample carries other DNA sequences with the same CDR3. The rearrangement links TRBV28 to TRBJ1-3; the D gene is possibly TRBD1 (6 bases). The germline V gene encodes CDR1 MDHEN and CDR2 SYDVKM. V lost 4 bases, J lost 0 bases, and 10 bases lay in between. CDR3 length: 15 residues. CDR3 DNA sequence: TGTGCCAGCAGTTACACAGGGATCTCTGGAAACACCATATATTTT. Amino acid sequence: CASSYTGISGNTIYF.

This clone has just a few counts. The chain employs TRBV2 and TRBJ1-4; a possible D gene is TRBD1 (6 bases). The germline V and J ends were trimmed by 8 bases and 7 bases, with 17 bases remaining between them. The CDR3 runs to 14 residues. CDR1 is SNHLY, CDR2 FYNNEI, per germline. DNA of the CDR3: TGTGCCAGCTCAACACAGGGTCGGAGTGAAAAACTGTTTTTT. Protein product: CASSTQGRSEKLFF.

J is TRBJ1-4 and V is TRBV30; 9 bases fit TRBD1. CDR3 size: 14 residues. The J segment lost 5 bases and the V segment lost 3 bases, leaving 4 bases of the junction unmatched. Germline assignment: CDR1 GTSNPN and CDR2 SVGIG (reference sequence). CDR3 loop: CAWSRDRVNEKLFF. CDR3 DNA: TGTGCCTGGAGCCGGGACAGGGTGAATGAAAAACTGTTTTTT.

The chain couples TRBV5-1 to TRBJ1-2; D call uncertain. The CDR3 covers 14 residues. Trimming took 4 bases from V and 5 from J, leaving 15 bases between them. CDR1 SGHRS and CDR2 YFSETQ come from the germline V gene. CDR3 sequence: CASSPSDGEYGYTF. For the CDR3, the DNA is TGCGCCAGCAGCCCGTCGGACGGGGAATATGGCTACACCTTC.